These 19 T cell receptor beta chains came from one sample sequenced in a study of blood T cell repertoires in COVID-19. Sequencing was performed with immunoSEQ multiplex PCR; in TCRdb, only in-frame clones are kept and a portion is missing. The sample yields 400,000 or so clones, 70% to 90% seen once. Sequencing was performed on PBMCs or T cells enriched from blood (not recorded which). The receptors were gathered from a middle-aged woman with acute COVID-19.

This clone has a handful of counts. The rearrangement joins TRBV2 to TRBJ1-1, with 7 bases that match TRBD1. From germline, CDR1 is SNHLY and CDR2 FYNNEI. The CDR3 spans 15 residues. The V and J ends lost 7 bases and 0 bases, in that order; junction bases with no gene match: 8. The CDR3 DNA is TGTGCCAGCACTTACGCACAGGGGTTGAACACTGAAGCTTTCTTT. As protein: CASTYAQGLNTEAFF.

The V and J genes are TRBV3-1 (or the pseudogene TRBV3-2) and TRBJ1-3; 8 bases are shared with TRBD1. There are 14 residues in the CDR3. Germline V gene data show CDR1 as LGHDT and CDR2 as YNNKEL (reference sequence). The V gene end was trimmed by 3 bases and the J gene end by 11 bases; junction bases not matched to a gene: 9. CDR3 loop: CASSHLTGDSSIYF. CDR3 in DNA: TGTGCCAGCAGCCACTTGACAGGGGACAGTTCCATATATTTT.

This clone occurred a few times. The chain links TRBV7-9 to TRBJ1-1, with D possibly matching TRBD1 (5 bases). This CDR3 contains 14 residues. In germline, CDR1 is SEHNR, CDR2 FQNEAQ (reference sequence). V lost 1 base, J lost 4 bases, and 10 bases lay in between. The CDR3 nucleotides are TGTGCCAGCAGCTTAGATCAGGGATCCACTGAAGCTTTCTTT. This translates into CASSLDQGSTEAFF.

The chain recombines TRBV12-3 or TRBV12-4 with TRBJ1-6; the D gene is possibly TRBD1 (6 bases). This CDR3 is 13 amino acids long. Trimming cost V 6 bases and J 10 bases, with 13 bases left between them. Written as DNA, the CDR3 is TGTGCCAGCAGCCAGGACAGACAATCACCCCTCCACTTT. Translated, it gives CASSQDRQSPLHF.

CDR3 in amino acids: CASSPDREANYGYTF. CDR3 DNA: TGTGCCAGCAGCCCAGACAGGGAAGCTAACTATGGCTACACCTTC. This rearrangement joins TRBV6-5 to TRBJ1-2; 7 positions agree with TRBD1. This CDR3 contains 15 residues. Looked up from germline, CDR1 is MNHEY and CDR2 is SVGAGI. V shed 6 bases, J shed 0 bases, and the junction held 7 bases outside the gene matches.

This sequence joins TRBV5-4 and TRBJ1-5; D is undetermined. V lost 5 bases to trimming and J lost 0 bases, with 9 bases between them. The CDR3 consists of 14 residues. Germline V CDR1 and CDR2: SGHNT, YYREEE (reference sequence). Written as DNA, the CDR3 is TGTGCCAGCAGGAGGGCGGGTAGCAATCAGCCCCAGCATTTT. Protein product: CASRRAGSNQPQHF.

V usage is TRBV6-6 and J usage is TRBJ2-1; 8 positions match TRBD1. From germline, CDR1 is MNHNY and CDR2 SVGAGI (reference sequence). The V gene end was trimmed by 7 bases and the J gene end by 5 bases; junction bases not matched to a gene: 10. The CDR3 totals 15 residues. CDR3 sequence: CASIPRQGANNEQFF. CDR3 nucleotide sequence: TGTGCCAGCATCCCGAGGCAGGGGGCAAACAATGAGCAGTTCTTC.

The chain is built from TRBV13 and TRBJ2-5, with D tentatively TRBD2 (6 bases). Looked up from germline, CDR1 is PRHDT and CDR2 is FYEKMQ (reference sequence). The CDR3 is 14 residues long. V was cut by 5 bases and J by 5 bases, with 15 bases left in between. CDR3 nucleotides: TGTGCCAGCAGCAGACGGCGGAGGGAGGAGACCCAGTACTTC. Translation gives CASSRRRREETQYF.

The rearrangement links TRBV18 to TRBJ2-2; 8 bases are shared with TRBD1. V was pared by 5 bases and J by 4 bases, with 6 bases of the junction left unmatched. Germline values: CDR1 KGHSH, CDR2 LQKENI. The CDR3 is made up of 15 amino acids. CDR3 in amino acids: CASSGQGGITGELFF. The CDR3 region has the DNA TGTGCCAGCTCAGGACAGGGAGGAATCACCGGGGAGCTGTTTTTT.

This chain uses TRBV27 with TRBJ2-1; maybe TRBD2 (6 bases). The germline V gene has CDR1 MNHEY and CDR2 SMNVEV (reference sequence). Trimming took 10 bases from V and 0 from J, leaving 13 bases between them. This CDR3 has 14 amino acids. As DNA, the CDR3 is TGTGCCACTACCACCGGGAGCTCCTACAATGAGCAGTTCTTC. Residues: CATTTGSSYNEQFF.

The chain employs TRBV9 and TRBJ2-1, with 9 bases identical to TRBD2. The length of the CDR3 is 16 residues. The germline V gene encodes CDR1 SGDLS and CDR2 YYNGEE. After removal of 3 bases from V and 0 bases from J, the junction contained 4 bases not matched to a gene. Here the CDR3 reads CASSESGGSSYNEQFF. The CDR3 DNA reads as TGTGCCAGCAGCGAAAGCGGGGGGAGCTCCTACAATGAGCAGTTCTTC.

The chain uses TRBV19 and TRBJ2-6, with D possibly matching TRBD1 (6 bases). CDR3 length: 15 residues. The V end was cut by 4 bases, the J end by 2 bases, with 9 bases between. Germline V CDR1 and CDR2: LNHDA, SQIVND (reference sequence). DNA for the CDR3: TGTGCCAGTAGTACCCACAGGGCTGGGGCCAACGTCCTGACTTTC. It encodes CASSTHRAGANVLTF. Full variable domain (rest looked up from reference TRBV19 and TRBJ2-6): DGGITQSPKYLFRKEGQNVTLSCEQNLNHDAMYWYRQDPGQGLRLIYYSQIVNDFQKGDIAEGYSVSREKKESFPLTVTSAQKNPTAFYLCASSTHRAGANVLTFGAGSRLTVL.

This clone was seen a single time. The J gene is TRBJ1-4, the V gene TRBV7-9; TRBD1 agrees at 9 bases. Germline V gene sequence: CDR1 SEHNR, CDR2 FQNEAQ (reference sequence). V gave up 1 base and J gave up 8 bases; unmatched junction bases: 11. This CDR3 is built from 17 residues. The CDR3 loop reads CASSLGFGQGSGEKLFF. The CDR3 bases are TGTGCCAGCAGCTTAGGTTTCGGACAGGGGAGTGGCGAAAAACTGTTTTTT.

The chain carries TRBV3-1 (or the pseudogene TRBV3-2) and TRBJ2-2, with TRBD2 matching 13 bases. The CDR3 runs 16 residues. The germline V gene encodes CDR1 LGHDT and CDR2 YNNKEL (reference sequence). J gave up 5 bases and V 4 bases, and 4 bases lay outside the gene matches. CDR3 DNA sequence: TGTGCCAGCAGCCGTACTAGCGGGGGGGTGACCGGGGAGCTGTTTTTT. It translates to CASSRTSGGVTGELFF.

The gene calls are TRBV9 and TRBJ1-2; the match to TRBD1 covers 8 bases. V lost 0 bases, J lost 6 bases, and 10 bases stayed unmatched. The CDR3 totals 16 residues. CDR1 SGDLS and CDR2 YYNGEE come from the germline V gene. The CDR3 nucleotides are TGTGCCAGCAGCGTAGTGGTTCCAGGGGGCGTCGATGGCTACACCTTC. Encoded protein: CASSVVVPGGVDGYTF.

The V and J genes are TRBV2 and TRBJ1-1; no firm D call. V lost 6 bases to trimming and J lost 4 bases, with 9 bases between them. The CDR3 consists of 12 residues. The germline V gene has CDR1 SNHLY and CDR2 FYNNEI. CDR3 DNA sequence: TGTGCCAGCAGACAAGATGGCACTGAAGCTTTCTTT. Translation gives CASRQDGTEAFF.

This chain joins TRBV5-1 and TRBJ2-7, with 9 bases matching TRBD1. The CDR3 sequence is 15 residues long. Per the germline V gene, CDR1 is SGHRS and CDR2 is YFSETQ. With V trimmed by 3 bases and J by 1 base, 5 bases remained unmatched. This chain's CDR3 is CASSWTGTGSYEQYF. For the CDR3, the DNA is TGCGCCAGCAGCTGGACCGGGACAGGGTCCTACGAGCAGTACTTC.

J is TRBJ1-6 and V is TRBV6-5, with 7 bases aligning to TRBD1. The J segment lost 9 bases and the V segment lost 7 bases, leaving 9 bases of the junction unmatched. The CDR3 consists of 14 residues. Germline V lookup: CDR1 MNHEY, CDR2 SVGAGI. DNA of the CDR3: TGTGCCAGCAAGGAGGGGGCAATAGGTTCACCCCTCCACTTT. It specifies CASKEGAIGSPLHF.

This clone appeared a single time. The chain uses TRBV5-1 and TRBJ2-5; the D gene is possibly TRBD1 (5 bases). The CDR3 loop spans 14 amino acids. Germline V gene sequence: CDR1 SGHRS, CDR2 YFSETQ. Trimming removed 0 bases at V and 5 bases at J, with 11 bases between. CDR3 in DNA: TGCGCCAGCAGCTTGGTAGGGGTCGGGGAGACCCAGTACTTC. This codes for CASSLVGVGETQYF.